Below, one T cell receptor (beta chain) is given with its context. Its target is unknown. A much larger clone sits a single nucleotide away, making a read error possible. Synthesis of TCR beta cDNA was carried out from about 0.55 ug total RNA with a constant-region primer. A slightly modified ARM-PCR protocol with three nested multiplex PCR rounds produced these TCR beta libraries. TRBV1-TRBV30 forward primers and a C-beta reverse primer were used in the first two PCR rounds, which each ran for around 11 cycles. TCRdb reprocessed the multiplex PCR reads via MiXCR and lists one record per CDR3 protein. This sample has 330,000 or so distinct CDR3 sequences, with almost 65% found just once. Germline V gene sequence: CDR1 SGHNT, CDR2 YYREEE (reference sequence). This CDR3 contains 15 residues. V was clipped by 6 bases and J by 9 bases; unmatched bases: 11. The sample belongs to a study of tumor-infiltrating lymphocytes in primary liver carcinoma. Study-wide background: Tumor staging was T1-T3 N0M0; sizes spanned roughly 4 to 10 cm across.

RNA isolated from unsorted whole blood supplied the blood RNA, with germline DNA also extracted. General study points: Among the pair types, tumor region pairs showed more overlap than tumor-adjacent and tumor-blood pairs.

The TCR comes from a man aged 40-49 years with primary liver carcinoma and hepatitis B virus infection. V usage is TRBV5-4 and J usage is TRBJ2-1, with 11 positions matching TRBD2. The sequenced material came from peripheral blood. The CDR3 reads CASTRTSGHTSEQFF. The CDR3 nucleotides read TGTGCCAGCACCCGGACTAGCGGGCATACCAGTGAGCAGTTCTTC.